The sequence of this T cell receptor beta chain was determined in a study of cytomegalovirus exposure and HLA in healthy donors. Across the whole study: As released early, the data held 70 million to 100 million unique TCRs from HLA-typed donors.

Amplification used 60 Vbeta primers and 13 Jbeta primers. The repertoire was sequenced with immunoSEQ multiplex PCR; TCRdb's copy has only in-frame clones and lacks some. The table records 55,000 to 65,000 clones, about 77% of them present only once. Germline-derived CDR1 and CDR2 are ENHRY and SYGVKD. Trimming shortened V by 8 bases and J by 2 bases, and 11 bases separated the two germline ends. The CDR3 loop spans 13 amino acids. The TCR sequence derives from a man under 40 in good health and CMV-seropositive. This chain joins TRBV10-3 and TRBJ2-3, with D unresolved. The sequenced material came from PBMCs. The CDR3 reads CAIRLQSTDTQYF. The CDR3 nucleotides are TGTGCCATCCGCTTGCAGTCCACAGATACGCAGTATTTT.